The entry below describes one T cell receptor (beta chain). This sample is drawn from a study of blood T cell repertoires in COVID-19. Turning to the study itself: Samples came from the United States, Italy and Spain, spanning acute and convalescent COVID-19. PBMCs, B-cell-depleted T cells, or T cells provided the cDNA or gDNA that made up the material.

As originally analysed: The authors estimated nucleated cell counts from reference gene primer amplification. Repertoires were generated with immunoSEQ multiplex PCR, while TCRdb's copy carries only in-frame clones and drops some. That table supplies the V and J calls and clone size; D and trimming were determined from the DNA. The top ten hold around 5.5% of the sample, which has 200,000 to 300,000 clones, approximately 86% seen once. This CDR3 is built from 16 residues. V shed 3 bases, J shed 6 bases, and the junction held 10 bases outside the gene matches. In germline, CDR1 is WNHNN, CDR2 SYGVQD (reference sequence).

Sequencing was done on a sample of peripheral blood. This sequence joins TRBV10-1 and TRBJ2-3, with TRBD2 matching over 9 bases. This clonotype originated in a human donor in a cohort sampled during active COVID-19. CDR3 coding DNA: TGCGCCAGCAGTGAAAGAAAAGCGGGAGGATACGATACGCAGTATTTT. Encoded protein: CASSERKAGGYDTQYF.